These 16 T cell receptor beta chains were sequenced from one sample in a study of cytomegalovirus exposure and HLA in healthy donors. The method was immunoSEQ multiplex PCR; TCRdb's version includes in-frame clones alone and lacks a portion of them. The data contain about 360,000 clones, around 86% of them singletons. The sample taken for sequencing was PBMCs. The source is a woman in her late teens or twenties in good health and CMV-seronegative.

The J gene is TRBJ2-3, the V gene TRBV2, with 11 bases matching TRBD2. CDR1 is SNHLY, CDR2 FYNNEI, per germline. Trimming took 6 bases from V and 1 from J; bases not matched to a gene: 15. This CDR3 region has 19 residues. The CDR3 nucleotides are TGTGCCAGCAGATTCTCGACGGTAGCACTAGCGGGAGGCACAGATACGCAGTATTTT. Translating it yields CASRFSTVALAGGTDTQYF.

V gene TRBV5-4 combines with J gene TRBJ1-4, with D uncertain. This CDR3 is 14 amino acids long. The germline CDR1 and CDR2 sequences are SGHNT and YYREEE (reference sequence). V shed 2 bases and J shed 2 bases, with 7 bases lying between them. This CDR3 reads CASSFGYTNEKLFF. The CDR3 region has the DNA TGTGCCAGCAGCTTCGGGTACACTAATGAAAAACTGTTTTTT. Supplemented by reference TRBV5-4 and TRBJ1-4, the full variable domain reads ETGVTQSPTHLIKTRGQQVTLRCSSQSGHNTVSWYQQALGQGPQFIFQYYREEENGRGNFPPRFSGLQFPNYSSELNVNALELDDSALYLCASSFGYTNEKLFFGSGTQLSVL.

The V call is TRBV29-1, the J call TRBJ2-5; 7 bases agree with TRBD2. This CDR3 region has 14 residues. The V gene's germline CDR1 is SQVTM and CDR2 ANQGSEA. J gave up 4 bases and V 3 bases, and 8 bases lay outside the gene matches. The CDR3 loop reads CSVDQAGTIETQYF. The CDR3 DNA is TGCAGCGTTGACCAGGCCGGGACTATAGAGACCCAGTACTTC.

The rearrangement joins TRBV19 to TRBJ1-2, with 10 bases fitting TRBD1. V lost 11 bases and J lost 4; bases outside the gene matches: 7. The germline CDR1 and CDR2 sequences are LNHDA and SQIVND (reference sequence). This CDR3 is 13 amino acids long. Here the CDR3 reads CACRDRGTYGYTF. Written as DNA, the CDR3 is TGTGCCTGCCGGGACAGGGGTACCTATGGCTACACCTTC.

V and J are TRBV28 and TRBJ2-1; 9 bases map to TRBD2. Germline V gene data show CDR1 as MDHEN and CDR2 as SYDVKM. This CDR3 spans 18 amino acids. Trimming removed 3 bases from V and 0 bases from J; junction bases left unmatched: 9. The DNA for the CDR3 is TGTGCCAGCAGTTTGTGGTCAAGCGGGGGGTCCTCCTACAATGAGCAGTTCTTC. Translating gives CASSLWSSGGSSYNEQFF.

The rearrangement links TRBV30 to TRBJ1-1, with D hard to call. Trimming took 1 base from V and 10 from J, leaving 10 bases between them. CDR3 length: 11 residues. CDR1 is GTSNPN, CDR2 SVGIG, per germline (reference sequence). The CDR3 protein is CAWSDTRRAFF. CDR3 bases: TGTGCCTGGAGTGACACCAGAAGAGCTTTCTTT.

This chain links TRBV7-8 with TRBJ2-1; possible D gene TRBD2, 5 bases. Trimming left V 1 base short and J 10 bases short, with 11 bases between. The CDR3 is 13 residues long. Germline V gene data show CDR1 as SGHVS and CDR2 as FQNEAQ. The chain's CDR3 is CASSLVVPGEQFF. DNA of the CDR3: TGTGCCAGCAGCTTAGTAGTCCCGGGGGAGCAGTTCTTC. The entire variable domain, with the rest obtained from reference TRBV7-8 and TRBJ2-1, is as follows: GAGVSQSPRYKVAKRGQDVALRCDPISGHVSLFWYQQALGQGPEFLTYFQNEAQLDKSGLPSDRFFAERPEGSVSTLKIQRTQQEDSAVYLCASSLVVPGEQFFGPGTRLTVL.

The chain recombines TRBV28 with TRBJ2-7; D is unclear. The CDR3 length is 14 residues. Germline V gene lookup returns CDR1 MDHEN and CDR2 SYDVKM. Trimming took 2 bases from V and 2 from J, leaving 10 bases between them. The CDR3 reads CASSLRRPTYEQYF. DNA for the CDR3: TGTGCCAGCAGTTTACGCAGGCCGACCTACGAGCAGTACTTC.

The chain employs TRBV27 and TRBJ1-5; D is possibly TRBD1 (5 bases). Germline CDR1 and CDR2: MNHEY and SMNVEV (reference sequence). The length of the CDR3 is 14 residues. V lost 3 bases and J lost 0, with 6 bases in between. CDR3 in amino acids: CASSLTASNQPQHF. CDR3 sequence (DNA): TGTGCCAGCAGTTTGACAGCTAGCAATCAGCCCCAGCATTTT.

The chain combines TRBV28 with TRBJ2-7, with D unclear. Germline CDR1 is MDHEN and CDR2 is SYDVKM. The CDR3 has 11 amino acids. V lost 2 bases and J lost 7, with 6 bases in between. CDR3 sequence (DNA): TGTGCCAGCAGTTTACGTAGAGAGCAGTACTTC. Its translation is CASSLRREQYF. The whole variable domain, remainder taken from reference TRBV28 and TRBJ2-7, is DVKVTQSSRYLVKRTGEKVFLECVQDMDHENMFWYRQDPGLGLRLIYFSYDVKMKEKGDIPEGYSVSREKKERFSLILESASTNQTSMYLCASSLRREQYFGPGTRLTVT.

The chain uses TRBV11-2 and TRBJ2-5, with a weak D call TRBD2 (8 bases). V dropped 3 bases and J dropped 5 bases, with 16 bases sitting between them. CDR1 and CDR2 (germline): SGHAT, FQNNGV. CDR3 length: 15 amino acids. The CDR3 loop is CASSLSGGGFETQYF. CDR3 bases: TGTGCCAGCAGCTTGTCGGGAGGGGGCTTCGAGACCCAGTACTTC.

The CDR3 reads CASSLMTGSGSNQPQHF. The CDR3 region has the DNA TGTGCCAGCAGCTTAATGACCGGCTCGGGGAGCAATCAGCCCCAGCATTTT. The chain joins TRBV5-6 to TRBJ1-5, with D unresolved. The CDR3 is 17 amino acids. Per germline, CDR1 SGHDT and CDR2 YYEEEE. The ends were cut back, 2 bases at V and 1 base at J, with 16 bases in the middle.

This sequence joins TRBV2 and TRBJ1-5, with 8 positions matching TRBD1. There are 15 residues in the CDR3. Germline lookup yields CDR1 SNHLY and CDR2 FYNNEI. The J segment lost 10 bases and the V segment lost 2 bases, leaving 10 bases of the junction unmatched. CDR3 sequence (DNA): TGTGCCAGCAGTGAACCCAGGGGGCGATTCGGTCCCCAGCATTTT. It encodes CASSEPRGRFGPQHF.

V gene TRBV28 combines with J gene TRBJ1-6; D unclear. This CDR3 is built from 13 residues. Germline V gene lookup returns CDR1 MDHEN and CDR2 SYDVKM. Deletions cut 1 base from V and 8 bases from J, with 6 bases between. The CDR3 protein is CASSLSSDSPLHF. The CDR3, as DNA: TGTGCCAGCAGTTTATCCTCAGATTCACCCCTCCACTTT.

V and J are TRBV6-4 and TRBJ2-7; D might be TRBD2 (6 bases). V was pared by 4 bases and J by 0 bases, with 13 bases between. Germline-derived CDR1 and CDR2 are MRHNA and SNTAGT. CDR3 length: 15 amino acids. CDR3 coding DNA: TGTGCCAGCAGTGGTGGGGGGACCAGCTCCTACGAGCAGTACTTC. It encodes CASSGGGTSSYEQYF.

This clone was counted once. In DNA, the CDR3 is TGTGCCAGCAGCCAGCCCCCGGTCGGTAGCACAGATACGCAGTATTTT. Its translation: CASSQPPVGSTDTQYF. This chain connects TRBV4-2 to TRBJ2-3; D call uncertain. The CDR3 is 16 residues long. Trimming pared 3 bases from V and 0 bases from J, leaving 13 bases between. Germline V gene sequence: CDR1 LGHNA, CDR2 YNFKEQ.